These 16 T cell receptor beta chains were sequenced from one sample in a study of shared clonotypes between healthy human individuals (dated by TCRdb to the early 2020s). The receptor library was made with the immunoSEQ multiplex PCR assay. TCRdb carries this immuneACCESS record with in-frame sequences only. Its versions omit some clonotypes, under half of them owing to an unresolved V gene in the studies checked, with the rest unexplained. Here the sample has 330,000 or so clones; more than 60% occur a single time. The ten largest clonotypes hold less than 11% of the sample. Material for sequencing was memory CD4+ T cells sorted from blood. The cell subset or site label corresponds to: CD45RA-negative fraction. The receptors derive from a man between 25 and 39 years old in good health.

The rearrangement uses TRBV29-1 and TRBJ2-2; 14 nucleotides align to TRBD2. In germline, CDR1 is SQVTM, CDR2 ANQGSEA. The CDR3 length is 17 residues. Trimming removed 3 bases from V and 2 bases from J; junction bases left unmatched: 5. The CDR3 protein is CSVDGLAGGPNTGELFF. As DNA, the CDR3 is TGCAGCGTTGATGGACTAGCGGGAGGACCTAACACCGGGGAGCTGTTTTTT.

The genes are TRBV29-1 and TRBJ1-1; D perhaps matches TRBD1 (6 bases). Germline V gene data show CDR1 as SQVTM and CDR2 as ANQGSEA. The V gene lost 3 bases and the J gene lost 5 bases, with 13 bases spanning the gap. This CDR3 is built from 13 residues. The CDR3 region has the DNA TGCAGCGTTGAGGGCCACAGGGAAACTGAAGCTTTCTTT. Translated, it gives CSVEGHRETEAFF.

The DNA of the CDR3 is TGTGCCAGCAGCCGCACTTCAGGGGCTAATGAAAAACTGTTTTTT. Translation: CASSRTSGANEKLFF. The rearrangement joins TRBV7-8 to TRBJ1-4; D may be TRBD1 (6 bases). This CDR3 is built from 15 residues. The V gene lost 5 bases and the J gene lost 3 bases, with 13 bases spanning the gap. In germline, CDR1 is SGHVS, CDR2 FQNEAQ.

This clone was seen ten or more times. The rearrangement uses TRBV4-1 and TRBJ2-2, with D tentatively TRBD1 or TRBD2 (5 bases each). The V end lost 4 bases, the J end lost 4 bases, and 22 bases lay between the germline ends. Germline V gene data show CDR1 as MGHRA and CDR2 as YSYEKL. The CDR3 loop spans 18 amino acids. Here the CDR3 DNA reads TGCGCCAGCAGCCGGTCGGGAATCAGGGTTGACTTCACCGGGGAGCTGTTTTTT. It yields the protein CASSRSGIRVDFTGELFF.

This sequence joins TRBV29-1 and TRBJ2-5; D is perhaps TRBD1 or TRBD2 (5 bases each). CDR1 and CDR2 from the germline V gene are SQVTM and ANQGSEA. The V end lost 8 bases, the J end lost 9 bases, and 28 bases lay between the germline ends. The CDR3 is 15 amino acids. This chain's CDR3 is CSPRVASRGRVAQYF. The DNA of the CDR3 is TGCAGCCCCCGGGTGGCTAGCCGAGGCAGGGTTGCCCAGTACTTC.

V usage is TRBV7-8 and J usage is TRBJ2-3, with 7 positions matching TRBD2. This CDR3 spans 18 amino acids. In germline, CDR1 is SGHVS, CDR2 FQNEAQ. V shed 6 bases and J 5 bases; nucleotides not matched to a gene: 20. DNA of the CDR3: TGTGCCAGCAGTTCATTGGGCCGACTAGCCCTTTTAAGAGATACGCAGTATTTT. Protein: CASSSLGRLALLRDTQYF.

The J gene is TRBJ2-5, the V gene TRBV5-1; 8 bases agree with TRBD2. Germline CDR1 SGHRS, CDR2 YFSETQ. V was pared by 3 bases and J by 9 bases, with 16 bases of the junction left unmatched. This CDR3 is built from 16 residues. CDR3 loop: CASSSEQIRTSLPQYF. CDR3 nucleotides: TGCGCCAGCAGCTCCGAGCAAATAAGGACTAGCTTGCCCCAGTACTTC.

The genes are TRBV28 and TRBJ2-7; 8 nucleotides agree with TRBD1. There are 15 residues in the CDR3. Germline assignment: CDR1 MDHEN and CDR2 SYDVKM. V gave up 7 bases and J gave up 6 bases; unmatched junction bases: 14. The CDR3 bases are TGTGCCAGCACCACCCAGGGGGCACCGCTTATCGAGCAGTACTTC. This sequence encodes CASTTQGAPLIEQYF.

The chain carries TRBV28 and TRBJ1-5; TRBD1 matches 8 bases. The ends lost 6 bases at V and 4 bases at J; junction bases unmatched: 5. CDR3 length: 14 residues. From germline, CDR1 is MDHEN and CDR2 SYDVKM. CDR3 DNA sequence: TGTGCCAGCAGCCCCGGACAGGGTAATCAGCCCCAGCATTTT. It encodes CASSPGQGNQPQHF.

V gene TRBV2 combines with J gene TRBJ1-5, with 9 bases that match TRBD1. V shed 6 bases and J 6 bases; nucleotides not matched to a gene: 9. CDR1 and CDR2 from the germline V gene are SNHLY and FYNNEI. The CDR3 contains 15 residues. The DNA for the CDR3 is TGTGCCAGCAGCGAACTTACAGGGGGCGGTCAGCCCCAGCATTTT. It codes for CASSELTGGGQPQHF.

J is TRBJ2-1 and V is TRBV10-2; 8 bases align to TRBD2. The CDR3 is made up of 14 amino acids. V lost 5 bases to trimming and J lost 2 bases; unmatched junction nucleotides: 2. The V gene's germline CDR1 is WSHSY and CDR2 SAAADI. The CDR3 sequence is CASSRSGTYNEQFF. The CDR3 nucleotides read TGCGCCAGCAGTCGTAGCGGGACCTACAATGAGCAGTTCTTC.

Many counts were recorded for this clone. The V call is TRBV18, the J call TRBJ2-5; D is unclear. Per germline, CDR1 KGHSH and CDR2 LQKENI. CDR3 size: 12 residues. With 6 bases removed from V and 5 bases from J, the gap between germline ends came to 10 bases. The CDR3 loop reads CASSDGWETQYF. In DNA, the CDR3 is TGTGCCAGCTCGGACGGGTGGGAGACCCAGTACTTC. Using reference TRBV18 and TRBJ2-5 for the parts outside the CDR3, the full variable domain is NAGVMQNPRHLVRRRGQEARLRCSPMKGHSHVYWYRQLPEEGLKFMVYLQKENIIDESGMPKERFSAEFPKEGPSILRIQQVVRGDSAAYFCASSDGWETQYFGPGTRLLVL.

J is TRBJ2-3 and V is TRBV5-1; D is uncertain. The V end lost 4 bases, the J end lost 2 bases, and 11 bases lay between the germline ends. Germline V gene sequence: CDR1 SGHRS, CDR2 YFSETQ. This CDR3 spans 14 amino acids. The CDR3 reads CASSPGVATDTQYF. In DNA, the CDR3 is TGCGCCAGCAGCCCGGGTGTAGCCACAGATACGCAGTATTTT.

This clone has a single count. This chain connects TRBV29-1 to TRBJ2-3, with 9 bases identical to TRBD1. The length of the CDR3 is 11 residues. In germline, CDR1 is SQVTM, CDR2 ANQGSEA. J was trimmed by 6 bases and V by 7 bases; bases with no gene match: 2. The CDR3 is CSGGQGDTQYF. DNA of the CDR3: TGCAGCGGCGGACAGGGGGATACGCAGTATTTT.

The rearrangement joins TRBV6-1 to TRBJ2-7, with unresolved D. The germline CDR1 and CDR2 sequences are MNHNS and SASEGT. Trimming shortened V by 1 base and J by 0 bases, and 7 bases separated the two germline ends. The CDR3 runs 14 residues. The CDR3 loop reads CASSEGLSSYEQYF. The CDR3 region has the DNA TGTGCCAGCAGTGAAGGCCTTTCCTCCTACGAGCAGTACTTC.

The DNA for the CDR3 is TGTGCCAGCTCACCACCGGGACTCTCCTACAATGAGCAGTTCTTC. The encoded protein is CASSPPGLSYNEQFF. The V gene is TRBV18, the J gene TRBJ2-1, with D maybe TRBD2 (6 bases). V was cut by 0 bases and J by 0 bases, with 6 bases left in between. CDR1 and CDR2 from the germline V gene are KGHSH and LQKENI. The CDR3 has 15 residues.